One sample yielded the 18 T cell receptor beta chains listed below, sequenced in a study of cytomegalovirus exposure and HLA in healthy donors. In the PCR, 60 Vbeta and 13 Jbeta primers were used. The assay was immunoSEQ multiplex PCR, and TCRdb's table has in-frame clones only and misses some. This table has roughly 300,000 clones, roughly 89% appearing once. Sequencing was carried out using PBMCs. These receptors all come from a man aged 40-50 years in good health and CMV-seropositive.

V usage is TRBV28 and J usage is TRBJ1-1, with D possibly matching TRBD1 (5 bases). This CDR3 comprises 15 residues. The germline V gene has CDR1 MDHEN and CDR2 SYDVKM. V was shortened by 4 bases and J by 1 base, with 13 bases between the two germline ends. DNA for the CDR3: TGTGCCAGCAGTTCCCAATGGGGGGGGAACACTGAAGCTTTCTTT. It yields the protein CASSSQWGGNTEAFF.

The rearrangement joins TRBV10-3 to TRBJ2-7; 9 positions match TRBD2. Germline CDR1 and CDR2: ENHRY and SYGVKD. V shed 10 bases, J shed 0 bases, and the junction held 13 bases outside the gene matches. This CDR3 region has 16 residues. The CDR3 DNA reads as TGTGCCACAGGGGACCTAGCGGGAACCAGCTCCTACGAGCAGTACTTC. Translation gives CATGDLAGTSSYEQYF.

This sequence joins TRBV5-4 and TRBJ1-5, with 9 nucleotides matching TRBD1. CDR1 is SGHNT, CDR2 YYREEE, per germline (reference sequence). The CDR3 has 15 amino acids. V lost 4 bases to trimming and J lost 4 bases; unmatched junction nucleotides: 6. CDR3 nucleotide sequence: TGTGCCAGCAGCGTCGGGACAGGGAAAAATCAGCCCCAGCATTTT. Its translation: CASSVGTGKNQPQHF.

The chain is built from TRBV6-6 and TRBJ2-7; TRBD2 is a possible D gene (6 bases). In germline, CDR1 is MNHNY, CDR2 SVGAGI (reference sequence). The CDR3 loop spans 16 amino acids. The germline V and J ends were trimmed by 6 bases and 0 bases, with 18 bases remaining between them. CDR3 DNA: TGTGCCAGCAGGGGCGGTCGCGGGACGGCCTCCTACGAGCAGTACTTC. Its protein product is CASRGGRGTASYEQYF.

The V and J genes are TRBV11-2 and TRBJ2-1, with 11 bases aligning to TRBD2. The CDR3 is 20 residues long. V lost 0 bases, J lost 2 bases, and 12 bases stayed unmatched. CDR1 is SGHAT, CDR2 FQNNGV, per germline. As DNA, the CDR3 is TGTGCCAGCAGCTTAGATAGTCGTAGCGGGAGGGCCCTGGCCTACAATGAGCAGTTCTTC. This sequence encodes CASSLDSRSGRALAYNEQFF.

The chain combines TRBV7-9 with TRBJ1-3, with D possibly TRBD1 on 6 matching bases. V lost 8 bases and J 9 bases, leaving 23 bases between the germline ends. The CDR3 is 15 residues long. The germline V gene encodes CDR1 SEHNR and CDR2 FQNEAQ (reference sequence). The CDR3 DNA reads TGTGCCAGCTATCTGTCCGGACAGTTCGGGGTCACCATATATTTT. Its translation is CASYLSGQFGVTIYF.

As concerns this clone: The junction shows a germline mismatch at one end, possibly a read error. The rearrangement links TRBV7-6 to TRBJ1-1; D call uncertain. This CDR3 is 13 amino acids long. From germline, CDR1 is SGHVS and CDR2 FNYEAQ. This CDR3 is CASSPGLGTEAFF. DNA for the CDR3: TGTGCTAGCAGCCCAGGACTTGGCACTGAAGCTTTCTTT.

This chain uses TRBV2 with TRBJ1-5, with 10 bases fitting TRBD1. Unmatched junction bases numbered 5, after V lost 8 bases and J lost 4 bases. CDR1 is SNHLY and CDR2 is FYNNEI in the germline V gene. The CDR3 extends over 14 amino acids. In nucleotides, the CDR3 is TGTGCCAGCCTACCGGGACAGGGGAATCAGCCCCAGCATTTT. Its protein is CASLPGQGNQPQHF.

The chain carries TRBV29-1 and TRBJ1-1; maybe TRBD1 (6 bases). Germline CDR1 reads SQVTM; CDR2 reads ANQGSEA. The V and J ends lost 7 bases and 0 bases respectively, with 18 bases between them. The CDR3 consists of 15 residues. The CDR3 reads CSALGAGRLNTEAFF. DNA for the CDR3: TGCAGCGCCTTGGGGGCAGGGCGATTGAACACTGAAGCTTTCTTT.

The chain employs TRBV28 and TRBJ2-1, with D unresolved. CDR1 is MDHEN and CDR2 is SYDVKM in the germline V gene. The V end lost 3 bases, the J end lost 0 bases, and 9 bases lay between the germline ends. The CDR3 loop spans 15 amino acids. CDR3 in amino acids: CASSLLGNSYNEQFF. In DNA form, the CDR3 reads TGTGCCAGCAGTTTGCTAGGAAACTCCTACAATGAGCAGTTCTTC.

In DNA form, the CDR3 reads TGTGCCAGCCAACCTCCGGGACAGGGGAGCACAGATACGCAGTATTTT. It codes for CASQPPGQGSTDTQYF. The V and J genes are TRBV28 and TRBJ2-3; TRBD1 matches 10 bases. From germline, CDR1 is MDHEN and CDR2 SYDVKM. The CDR3 length is 16 residues. V dropped 8 bases and J dropped 0; count of bases not matched to a gene: 8.

The chain combines TRBV9 with TRBJ2-2, with a possible D match to TRBD2 (6 bases). The germline CDR1 and CDR2 sequences are SGDLS and YYNGEE. This CDR3 contains 15 residues. V was cut by 2 bases and J by 1 base, with 9 bases left in between. This CDR3 reads CASSVGGRNTGELFF. The CDR3 DNA reads TGTGCCAGCAGCGTCGGGGGACGGAACACCGGGGAGCTGTTTTTT.

The sample holds one count of this clone. The CDR3 loop reads CASSPGTGPTEKLFF. For the CDR3, the DNA is TGTGCCAGCAGTCCCGGGACAGGGCCTACTGAAAAACTGTTTTTT. The V call is TRBV6-5, the J call TRBJ1-4, with 9 bases fitting TRBD1. The CDR3 is made up of 15 amino acids. Trimming took 5 bases from V and 7 from J; bases not matched to a gene: 8. Germline CDR1 is MNHEY and CDR2 is SVGAGI.

The chain has TRBV9 and TRBJ2-5; 7 bases agree with TRBD1. This CDR3 has 14 residues. The germline V gene has CDR1 SGDLS and CDR2 YYNGEE. J was trimmed by 4 bases and V by 4 bases; bases with no gene match: 7. The CDR3 spells CASSLRTGGETQYF. Here the CDR3 DNA reads TGTGCCAGCAGCTTGCGGACAGGAGGAGAGACCCAGTACTTC. The variable domain in full, with the rest retrieved from reference TRBV9 and TRBJ2-5, is DSGVTQTPKHLITATGQRVTLRCSPRSGDLSVYWYQQSLDQGLQFLIQYYNGEERAKGNILERFSAQQFPDLHSELNLSSLELGDSALYFCASSLRTGGETQYFGPGTRLLVL.

V and J are TRBV7-8 and TRBJ1-3; 11 bases align to TRBD1. The V and J ends lost 4 bases and 1 base, in that order; junction bases with no gene match: 12. Germline V gene lookup returns CDR1 SGHVS and CDR2 FQNEAQ. This CDR3 is 19 amino acids long. The CDR3 nucleotides read TGTGCCAGCAGCTCAAGCCGGACAGGGGGCCAGATTTCTGGAAACACCATATATTTT. Translation: CASSSSRTGGQISGNTIYF. The full variable domain, its missing parts supplied by reference TRBV7-8 and TRBJ1-3, is GAGVSQSPRYKVAKRGQDVALRCDPISGHVSLFWYQQALGQGPEFLTYFQNEAQLDKSGLPSDRFFAERPEGSVSTLKIQRTQQEDSAVYLCASSSSRTGGQISGNTIYFGEGSWLTVV.

J is TRBJ1-2 and V is TRBV9, with D unresolved. CDR1 is SGDLS and CDR2 is YYNGEE in the germline V gene. V gave up 3 bases and J gave up 0 bases, with 12 bases separating them. The CDR3 is 15 amino acids. The CDR3 spells CASSETGSPNYGYTF. The CDR3 coding sequence is TGTGCCAGCAGCGAGACCGGGAGTCCTAACTATGGCTACACCTTC. Drawing the rest from reference TRBV9 and TRBJ1-2, the complete variable domain is DSGVTQTPKHLITATGQRVTLRCSPRSGDLSVYWYQQSLDQGLQFLIQYYNGEERAKGNILERFSAQQFPDLHSELNLSSLELGDSALYFCASSETGSPNYGYTFGSGTRLTVV.

This chain uses TRBV5-1 with TRBJ2-7; 10 nucleotides match TRBD1. In germline, CDR1 is SGHRS, CDR2 YFSETQ. V lost 5 bases, J lost 5 bases, and 7 bases stayed unmatched. CDR3 length: 14 amino acids. The CDR3 region is CASSTRDRGNEQYF. The CDR3 bases are TGCGCCAGCAGTACCCGGGACAGGGGCAACGAGCAGTACTTC.

V is TRBV7-2 and J is TRBJ1-1; 11 nucleotides match TRBD1. Unmatched junction bases numbered 6, after V lost 4 bases and J lost 5 bases. Germline V gene sequence: CDR1 SGHTA, CDR2 FQGNSA. The CDR3 runs to 15 residues. As DNA, the CDR3 is TGTGCCAGCAGCTCCGGCCGGGACAGGGGGACTGAAGCTTTCTTT. Protein sequence: CASSSGRDRGTEAFF.